This T cell receptor beta chain was observed in a study of blood T cells in healthy people across ages. The length of the CDR3 is 16 residues. Trimming at V came to 5 bases and at J to 4 bases, leaving 8 bases not matched to a gene. CDR1 SEHNR and CDR2 FQNEAQ come from the germline V gene (reference sequence). A sample-barcoded 5' primer and a J-beta primer mix were used in a second PCR of about 7 to 11 cycles. TCRdb re-called the 5' RACE reads through MiXCR, storing one row per CDR3 protein. This repertoire shows more than 1,000,000 distinct CDR3 sequences, approximately 25% found once; its top ten account for 0.65% to 0.95%. This sample also appeared in a second study, on T cells of mothers and their children. This second study says: RNA extracted was entirely used for cDNA synthesis, about 1.4 ug per 15 ul.

The sequence came from a girl aged 2 to 10 in good health. The gene calls are TRBV7-9 and TRBJ2-1, with 10 bases aligning to TRBD2. Sequencing was carried out using blood. This chain's CDR3 is CASSAPGSGGYNEQFF. CDR3 sequence (DNA): TGTGCCAGCAGCGCACCAGGTAGCGGGGGGTACAATGAGCAGTTCTTC.